This note documents a single TCR beta chain sequence. The source of the sample is a study of CD8+ T cells in alopecia areata. Extracted RNA was reverse transcribed, and the resulting cDNA served as sequencing template. Generated by immunoSEQ multiplex PCR, the TCRdb table keeps only in-frame clones and is missing some. The sample includes more than 200,000 clones, around two thirds of them seen just once. With 7 bases clipped from V and 9 bases from J, the junction kept 15 bases outside the gene matches. Germline loops: CDR1 MDHEN, CDR2 SYDVKM. The CDR3 runs 16 residues. The material was CD4+ T cells sorted from blood, obtained at week 0. The V call is TRBV28, the J call TRBJ1-6, with 7 bases lining up with TRBD1. This receptor was identified in a human donor with alopecia areata. In DNA, the CDR3 is TGTGCCAGCATCTCTACGGACAGGCGTTTTCTTTCACCCCTCCACTTT. Protein: CASISTDRRFLSPLHF.